At least ten counts were recorded for the clone carrying this T cell receptor (beta chain). Its antigen is still unknown. The CDR3 runs 14 residues. V dropped 3 bases and J dropped 2; count of bases not matched to a gene: 2. Germline V gene sequence: CDR1 SGHRS, CDR2 YFSETQ. This sample stems from a study of CD8 T cells in ankylosing spondylitis. Study-wide findings and caveats: Researchers report that disease-linked clones proved CD8+ and relatively rare in peripheral blood. Disease-associated clones were reportedly significantly overrepresented in matched ankylosing spondylitis synovial fluid. Prior literature has documented some motif variants in synovial fluid and blood from reactive arthritis. Within ankylosing spondylitis blood, a TCR beta motif made up of several highly homologous variants appeared to be characteristic.

Quantitative 5'-RACE was performed with molecular barcodes, and it yielded the TCR beta libraries. TCRdb re-analysed the 5' RACE reads in MiXCR, keeping a single row per CDR3 protein. The sample includes more than 650,000 distinct CDR3 sequences, 12% of them seen just once. This receptor was identified in a male donor with ankylosing spondylitis. Specimen: blood, either unsorted or a sorted T cell fraction (not recorded which). The chain employs TRBV5-1 and TRBJ1-1; TRBD1 matches at 9 bases. The CDR3 region is CASSSGQGNTEAFF. DNA of the CDR3: TGCGCCAGCAGCTCGGGACAGGGTAACACTGAAGCTTTCTTT.